These 26 T cell receptor beta chains share one sample of origin, sequenced in a study of blood T cell repertoires in COVID-19. The repertoire was sequenced with immunoSEQ multiplex PCR; TCRdb's copy has only in-frame clones and lacks some. This table holds about 220,000 clones, approximately 90% found once. The sequenced material came from PBMCs or T cells enriched from blood (not recorded which). The source is a woman between 18 and 29 years old in a cohort exposed to, infected with or recovered from COVID-19 (not recorded which).

The chain combines TRBV5-1 with TRBJ1-1, with D possibly matching TRBD1 (5 bases). Trimming removed 2 bases at V and 0 bases at J, with 17 bases between. The CDR3 is made up of 17 amino acids. Germline assignment: CDR1 SGHRS and CDR2 YFSETQ. The CDR3 protein is CASSFLQGPGMNTEAFF. CDR3 coding DNA: TGCGCCAGCAGCTTTCTCCAGGGTCCGGGCATGAACACTGAAGCTTTCTTT.

The chain links TRBV6-6 to TRBJ2-1, with 10 bases identical to TRBD2. Germline lookup yields CDR1 MNHNY and CDR2 SVGAGI (reference sequence). The CDR3 sequence is 15 residues long. The trim removed 4 bases at V and 6 bases at J, leaving 6 bases unmatched. The DNA of the CDR3 is TGTGCCAGCAGTTCGGTAGCGGGAGGAGGCAATGAGCAGTTCTTC. Its protein is CASSSVAGGGNEQFF.

The CDR3 sequence: CASSGQPNTEAFF. The CDR3 nucleotides are TGTGCCAGCAGCGGACAGCCGAACACTGAAGCTTTCTTT. This sequence joins TRBV9 and TRBJ1-1; D perhaps matches TRBD1 (5 bases). The CDR3 is 13 residues long. CDR1 is SGDLS, CDR2 YYNGEE, per germline. Trimming took 3 bases from V and 1 from J, leaving 7 bases between them.

This sequence joins TRBV7-2 and TRBJ1-1; 7 nucleotides align to TRBD1. Germline values: CDR1 SGHTA, CDR2 FQGNSA. CDR3 length equals 14 residues. V shed 7 bases and J 2 bases; nucleotides not matched to a gene: 7. For the CDR3, the DNA is TGTGCCAGCACCTTTAACAGGGGCAACACTGAAGCTTTCTTT. Translation: CASTFNRGNTEAFF. The entire variable domain, with the rest obtained from reference TRBV7-2 and TRBJ1-1, is as follows: GAGVSQSPSNKVTEKGKDVELRCDPISGHTALYWYRQSLGQGLEFLIYFQGNSAPDKSGLPSDRFSAERTGGSVSTLTIQRTQQEDSAVYLCASTFNRGNTEAFFGQGTRLTVV.

The genes are TRBV28 and TRBJ2-5; 9 bases match TRBD1. The CDR3 extends over 17 amino acids. The V gene's germline CDR1 is MDHEN and CDR2 SYDVKM. V gave up 4 bases and J gave up 5 bases; unmatched junction bases: 14. Written as DNA, the CDR3 is TGTGCCAGCAGTTCATTCCGGGACAGGGCATTTCGGGAGACCCAGTACTTC. Amino acid sequence: CASSSFRDRAFRETQYF.

This clone appeared a single time. The chain couples TRBV7-9 to TRBJ1-2; TRBD1 matches at 11 bases. There are 15 residues in the CDR3. The J segment lost 4 bases and the V segment lost 5 bases, leaving 6 bases of the junction unmatched. In germline, CDR1 is SEHNR, CDR2 FQNEAQ (reference sequence). The CDR3 here is CASSRTGGQLYGYTF. The CDR3 nucleotides read TGTGCCAGCAGCCGGACAGGGGGCCAACTCTATGGCTACACCTTC.

On this clone itself: This sample also contains other DNA sequences that code for the same CDR3. The V gene is TRBV27, the J gene TRBJ2-2; TRBD2 is a possible D gene (5 bases). The CDR3 consists of 15 residues. Per the germline V gene, CDR1 is MNHEY and CDR2 is SMNVEV (reference sequence). The germline V and J ends were trimmed by 3 bases and 2 bases, with 10 bases remaining between them. CDR3: CASSFLGVNTGELFF. The CDR3 nucleotides read TGTGCCAGCAGTTTCCTCGGGGTTAACACCGGGGAGCTGTTTTTT.

The chain joins TRBV30 to TRBJ2-7; tentatively, D is TRBD1 (6 bases). Trimming shortened V by 5 bases and J by 2 bases, and 13 bases separated the two germline ends. The CDR3 spans 13 residues. The V gene's germline CDR1 is GTSNPN and CDR2 SVGIG (reference sequence). The CDR3 region is CAWSLDSTYEQYF. The DNA of the CDR3 is TGTGCCTGGTCCTTGGACAGTACCTACGAGCAGTACTTC.

This clone showed up just once. J is TRBJ2-2 and V is TRBV7-3; 10 nucleotides align to TRBD2. The CDR3 has 15 residues. V was pared by 5 bases and J by 5 bases, with 5 bases of the junction left unmatched. Germline CDR1 is SGHTA and CDR2 is FQGTGA. CDR3 bases: TGTGCCAGCAGCGAAGCGGGAGGGCCGACCGGGGAGCTGTTTTTT. It translates to CASSEAGGPTGELFF.

The rearrangement joins TRBV2 to TRBJ2-2; TRBD2 aligns across 7 bases. This CDR3 spans 14 amino acids. V was clipped by 5 bases and J by 5 bases; unmatched bases: 5. The V gene's germline CDR1 is SNHLY and CDR2 FYNNEI. The CDR3 DNA follows: TGTGCCAGCAGTCGCGGGGGTTTGACCGGGGAGCTGTTTTTT. Its protein is CASSRGGLTGELFF.

This chain connects TRBV6-6 to TRBJ1-2, with D tentatively TRBD1 (6 bases). Per germline, CDR1 MNHNY and CDR2 SVGAGI (reference sequence). This CDR3 is 12 amino acids long. V was pared by 5 bases and J by 8 bases, with 12 bases between. For the CDR3, the DNA is TGTGCCAGCAGTCTACAGGGTGAAGGCTACACCTTC. Its translation is CASSLQGEGYTF.

V usage is TRBV14 and J usage is TRBJ1-1; D not certain. V lost 1 base and J lost 4, with 7 bases in between. The CDR3 is 13 residues long. Germline CDR1 SGHDN, CDR2 FVKESK. Here the CDR3 reads CASSQGAGTEAFF. CDR3 bases: TGTGCCAGCAGCCAAGGGGCTGGCACTGAAGCTTTCTTT.

This clone was counted once. The J gene is TRBJ2-1, the V gene TRBV7-8, with D hard to call. The CDR3 contains 15 residues. The V gene's germline CDR1 is SGHVS and CDR2 FQNEAQ. Trimming took off 4 bases at V and 2 bases at J, with 12 bases between the two ends. CDR3 in DNA: TGTGCCAGCAGCTCCACCCACTATACCTACAATGAGCAGTTCTTC. Translated: CASSSTHYTYNEQFF.

The chain links TRBV12-3 or TRBV12-4 to TRBJ1-4, with 7 bases aligning to TRBD1. V gave up 5 bases and J gave up 5 bases; unmatched junction bases: 2. This CDR3 spans 13 amino acids. The CDR3 nucleotides read TGTGCCAGCAGTGGCAGGGGGAATGAAAAACTGTTTTTT. As protein: CASSGRGNEKLFF.

This chain uses TRBV2 with TRBJ2-7; 11 bases map to TRBD1. Germline V gives CDR1 SNHLY, CDR2 FYNNEI. This CDR3 has 15 residues. Trimming cost V 6 bases and J 3 bases; bases outside gene matches: 7. The DNA of the CDR3 is TGTGCCAGCAGGAATCCGGGACAGGGGGTCTACGAGCAGTACTTC. Amino acid sequence: CASRNPGQGVYEQYF.

The genes are TRBV20-1 and TRBJ1-5; D call uncertain. Between the trimmed V and J ends, which lost 3 bases and 7 bases, there was a span of 13 bases. The germline CDR1 and CDR2 sequences are DFQATT and SNEGSKA (reference sequence). This CDR3 has 13 amino acids. The CDR3 sequence is CSASPSPGQPQHF. CDR3 coding DNA: TGCAGTGCTAGTCCTAGCCCAGGACAGCCCCAGCATTTT.

Only one count was recorded for this clone. This chain connects TRBV18 to TRBJ1-1, with 8 bases fitting TRBD1. With V trimmed by 0 bases and J by 1 base, 4 bases remained unmatched. The germline CDR1 and CDR2 sequences are KGHSH and LQKENI. The CDR3 length is 16 residues. CDR3 bases: TGTGCCAGCTCACCACCGACAGGGGTAGGGAACACTGAAGCTTTCTTT. Protein product: CASSPPTGVGNTEAFF.

J is TRBJ2-1 and V is TRBV7-9, with 8 bases identical to TRBD2. CDR1 SEHNR and CDR2 FQNEAQ come from the germline V gene (reference sequence). The CDR3 sequence is 16 residues long. V was pared by 2 bases and J by 2 bases, with 5 bases of the junction left unmatched. CDR3 coding DNA: TGTGCCAGCAGCTTATTTTGGCGGGAGGCCTACAATGAGCAGTTCTTC. Amino acids: CASSLFWREAYNEQFF.

The V gene is TRBV19, the J gene TRBJ1-3, with 7 bases identical to TRBD1. Germline-derived CDR1 and CDR2 are LNHDA and SQIVND (reference sequence). The V and J ends lost 9 bases and 2 bases, in that order; junction bases with no gene match: 7. The CDR3 is made up of 14 amino acids. CDR3 DNA: TGTGCCAGCACCACGGGGACAGCTGGAAACACCATATATTTT. This gives the protein CASTTGTAGNTIYF.

The chain couples TRBV10-2 to TRBJ1-1, with D hard to call. There are 11 residues in the CDR3. V gave up 6 bases and J gave up 6 bases, with 8 bases separating them. Germline V lookup: CDR1 WSHSY, CDR2 SAAADI. The CDR3 is CASRGGAEAFF. DNA of the CDR3: TGCGCCAGCAGAGGCGGCGCTGAAGCTTTCTTT.

The gene calls are TRBV6-5 and TRBJ1-2, with D unclear. The CDR3 loop spans 13 amino acids. Germline lookup yields CDR1 MNHEY and CDR2 SVGAGI. The V gene lost 6 bases and the J gene lost 4 bases, with 12 bases spanning the gap. This CDR3 reads CASSHGRGYGYTF. In nucleotides, the CDR3 is TGTGCCAGCAGCCACGGGAGAGGCTATGGCTACACCTTC.

V usage is TRBV4-1 and J usage is TRBJ1-5; unclear D gene. V lost 3 bases and J 9 bases, leaving 15 bases between the germline ends. The CDR3 has 14 residues. Germline CDR1 MGHRA, CDR2 YSYEKL. The CDR3 nucleotides read TGCGCCAGCAGCCAGGGCGGGGTATTGGTGCCCCAGCATTTT. Translation gives CASSQGGVLVPQHF.

The V call is TRBV5-1, the J call TRBJ2-2; the match to TRBD1 covers 10 bases. CDR3 length equals 16 residues. The germline V gene encodes CDR1 SGHRS and CDR2 YFSETQ. Losses at the gene ends were 1 base for V and 6 bases for J; bases not matched to a gene: 6. The CDR3 spells CASSLRGQGFPGELFF. The DNA for the CDR3 is TGCGCCAGCAGCTTGAGGGGACAGGGGTTTCCCGGGGAGCTGTTTTTT. The full variable domain, rest sourced from reference TRBV5-1 and TRBJ2-2, is KAGVTQTPRYLIKTRGQQVTLSCSPISGHRSVSWYQQTPGQGLQFLFEYFSETQRNKGNFPGRFSGRQFSNSRSEMNVSTLELGDSALYLCASSLRGQGFPGELFFGEGSRLTVL.

CDR3 bases: TGTGCCACCAGTAAGTCGCCGCGTCTGGAGCAGTTCTTC. It specifies CATSKSPRLEQFF. The chain uses TRBV24-1 and TRBJ2-1; no definite D call. Germline V lookup: CDR1 KGHDR, CDR2 SFDVKD. V was clipped by 6 bases and J by 10 bases, with 15 bases between them. The CDR3 covers 13 residues.

This chain joins TRBV6-1 and TRBJ1-3; 8 bases are a match to TRBD1. The CDR3 has 16 amino acids. Germline V gene data show CDR1 as MNHNS and CDR2 as SASEGT. Losses at the gene ends were 2 bases for V and 4 bases for J; bases not matched to a gene: 7. The CDR3 nucleotides read TGTGCCAGCAGTGAAACCAGCGGACAGGGAGGAAACACCATATATTTT. It translates to CASSETSGQGGNTIYF.

V usage is TRBV29-1 and J usage is TRBJ1-1; D gene unclear. Germline V gene lookup returns CDR1 SQVTM and CDR2 ANQGSEA. This CDR3 comprises 13 residues. Deletions cut 4 bases from V and 9 bases from J, with 18 bases between. CDR3 residues: CSVASSGQAKAFF. CDR3 DNA: TGCAGCGTTGCTTCGTCTGGCCAGGCTAAAGCTTTCTTT.